This T cell receptor beta chain emerged from a study of technical replicates of blood from a handful of donors. Sequenced by immunoSEQ multiplex PCR; TCRdb stores in-frame clones only, minus some. The sample has 11,000 to 15,000 clones; 80% to 85% are singletons. CDR3 length: 13 residues. Trimming took off 8 bases at V and 5 bases at J, with 15 bases between the two ends. The germline CDR1 and CDR2 sequences are MNHEY and SMNVEV (reference sequence). This clone was picked up a small number of times. The V call is TRBV27, the J call TRBJ1-1; D gene uncertain. Sequenced material: PBMCs. The receptor's source is a human donor in good health. CDR3: CASLRWEGTEAFF. CDR3 DNA sequence: TGTGCCAGCCTCCGTTGGGAGGGAACTGAAGCTTTCTTT.